Listed here is a single T cell receptor beta chain. The antigen remains unidentified. The data stem from a study of cytomegalovirus exposure and HLA in healthy donors. The study, taken as a whole, reports: It was about 180 TCR beta chains that were listed as cytomegalovirus-associated.

PCR primers comprised 60 Vbeta and 13 Jbeta primers. Per the study methods: Later analysis identified 80 million to 85 million unique TCR beta chains, 9 million to 13 million shared. The method was immunoSEQ multiplex PCR; TCRdb's version includes in-frame clones alone and lacks a portion of them. V, J and clone size were drawn from that table, and D and trimming were deduced from the DNA. The table includes about 130,000 clones, about four fifths detected once. Trimming removed 0 bases at V and 9 bases at J, with 16 bases between. CDR1 is SGHRS and CDR2 is YFSETQ in the germline V gene. This CDR3 region has 15 residues.

The source material was PBMCs. The receptor comes from a human donor in good health. This chain uses TRBV5-1 with TRBJ2-1; possible D gene TRBD1, 6 bases. The CDR3, as DNA: TGCGCCAGCAGCTTGGCTGGGGGCACTAGACGTGAGCAGTTCTTC. Encoded protein: CASSLAGGTRREQFF.